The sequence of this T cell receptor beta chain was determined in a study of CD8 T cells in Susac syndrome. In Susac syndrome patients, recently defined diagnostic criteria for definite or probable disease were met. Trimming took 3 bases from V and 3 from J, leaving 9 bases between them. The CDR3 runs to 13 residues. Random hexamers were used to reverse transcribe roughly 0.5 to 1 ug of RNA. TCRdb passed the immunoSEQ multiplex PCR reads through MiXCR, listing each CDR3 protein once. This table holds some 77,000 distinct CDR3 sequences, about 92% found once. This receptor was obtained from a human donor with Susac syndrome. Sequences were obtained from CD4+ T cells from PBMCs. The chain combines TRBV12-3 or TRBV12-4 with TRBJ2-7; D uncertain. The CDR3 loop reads CASSFGRYYEQYF. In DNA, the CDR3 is TGTGCCAGCAGTTTTGGCAGATACTACGAGCAGTACTTC.